These 25 T cell receptor beta chains originate from one sample sequenced in a study of chemoradiotherapy in HPV16-positive cancers. Method: immunoSEQ multiplex PCR; TCRdb's copy keeps in-frame clones and lacks some. The table has about 16,000 clones, about 74% seen once. The material sequenced was tumor tissue, taken from a patient who underwent chemoradiotherapy. These receptor sequences come from a human donor with HPV-associated anogenital cancer.

This sequence joins TRBV6-5 and TRBJ2-3; 11 bases agree with TRBD2. This CDR3 is 14 amino acids long. J was trimmed by 5 bases and V by 8 bases; bases with no gene match: 6. Germline assignment: CDR1 MNHEY and CDR2 SVGAGI. The CDR3, as DNA: TGTGCCAGCGGCCGACTAGCGGGACTAGATACGCAGTATTTT. Translating gives CASGRLAGLDTQYF.

V is TRBV6-1 and J is TRBJ1-1; D is perhaps TRBD1 (5 bases). V gave up 2 bases and J gave up 0 bases, with 7 bases separating them. Per germline, CDR1 MNHNS and CDR2 SASEGT. This CDR3 comprises 14 residues. This CDR3 reads CASSERGVNTEAFF. The DNA for the CDR3 is TGTGCCAGCAGTGAACGGGGGGTGAACACTGAAGCTTTCTTT.

This clone has just a few counts. The same CDR3 arises from other DNA sequences in this sample as well. V gene TRBV30 combines with J gene TRBJ1-4; D is unclear. This CDR3 is built from 12 residues. Germline CDR1 GTSNPN, CDR2 SVGIG (reference sequence). Trimming shortened V by 0 bases and J by 8 bases, and 7 bases separated the two germline ends. This CDR3 reads CAWSVLREKLFF. The CDR3 DNA sequence: TGTGCCTGGAGTGTACTTCGGGAAAAACTGTTTTTT.

This clone was found once. The chain is built from TRBV6-1 and TRBJ1-1; D perhaps matches TRBD1 (5 bases). Germline V gene data show CDR1 as MNHNS and CDR2 as SASEGT. The CDR3 extends over 14 amino acids. With 10 bases removed from V and 4 bases from J, the gap between germline ends came to 19 bases. The CDR3 DNA follows: TGTGCCACTCCGACGGGGGGGTGCGTCACTGAAGCTTTCTTT. Translating it yields CATPTGGCVTEAFF.

The rearrangement uses TRBV12-2 and TRBJ2-3; the table calls TRBD2, which could not be checked here. TRBV12-2 corresponds to a pseudogene. The CDR3 consists of 17 residues. The CDR3 DNA reads TGTGCAAGTCGCCCCGGGACTAGCGGGAGAGGGAAAGATACGCAGTATTTT. Protein: CASRPGTSGRGKDTQYF.

The chain has TRBV7-2 and TRBJ1-2, with D possibly TRBD1 on 6 matching bases. V lost 8 bases, J lost 2 bases, and 18 bases lay in between. From germline, CDR1 is SGHTA and CDR2 FQGNSA. The CDR3 runs 15 residues. The CDR3 bases are TGTGCCAGCCAACTAGGGGGGGGCTTAAACTATGGCTACACCTTC. It is translated as CASQLGGGLNYGYTF.

The DNA for the CDR3 is TGTGCCAGCAGCTTACAGCGAAATGAAAAACTGTTTTTT. Translating gives CASSLQRNEKLFF. The chain is built from TRBV11-1 and TRBJ1-4; D gene unclear. In germline, CDR1 is SGHAT, CDR2 FQDESV (reference sequence). The CDR3 sequence is 13 residues long. The germline V and J ends were trimmed by 2 bases and 5 bases, with 6 bases remaining between them.

The chain joins TRBV27 to TRBJ2-3; 12 bases map to TRBD2. There are 18 residues in the CDR3. Germline CDR1 is MNHEY and CDR2 is SMNVEV (reference sequence). The junction had 16 bases not matched to a gene; V was cut back by 6 bases and J by 6 bases. The CDR3 DNA is TGTGCCAGCAGCGTTAGACCGACCGGACTAGCGGGATTGGATACGCAGTATTTT. Its protein product is CASSVRPTGLAGLDTQYF.

This chain's CDR3 is CASSPDPQETQYF. The CDR3 nucleotides read TGTGCCAGCAGCCCTGACCCCCAAGAGACCCAGTACTTC. The rearrangement joins TRBV9 to TRBJ2-5; no definite D call. V dropped 4 bases and J dropped 1 base, with 8 bases sitting between them. The CDR3 contains 13 residues. Germline V gene lookup returns CDR1 SGDLS and CDR2 YYNGEE. Filled out from reference TRBV9 and TRBJ2-5, the complete variable domain reads DSGVTQTPKHLITATGQRVTLRCSPRSGDLSVYWYQQSLDQGLQFLIQYYNGEERAKGNILERFSAQQFPDLHSELNLSSLELGDSALYFCASSPDPQETQYFGPGTRLLVL.

V is TRBV6-5 and J is TRBJ1-5; D ambiguous. The CDR3 runs to 14 residues. Trimming pared 4 bases from V and 6 bases from J, leaving 13 bases between. Germline lookup yields CDR1 MNHEY and CDR2 SVGAGI. The CDR3 bases are TGTGCCAGCAGTTCATCCATGGGCGGTCAGCCCCAGCATTTT. This translates into CASSSSMGGQPQHF.

The chain uses TRBV5-8 and TRBJ2-3; TRBD1 matches 7 bases. The CDR3 runs to 14 residues. V shed 2 bases and J 4 bases; nucleotides not matched to a gene: 4. Per germline, CDR1 SGHTS and CDR2 YDEGEE. The CDR3 region has the DNA TGTGCCAGCAGCTTCAACAGGGGCGCAGATACGCAGTATTTT. This encodes CASSFNRGADTQYF.

This clone showed up just a few times. The chain couples TRBV4-1 to TRBJ2-1; perhaps TRBD2 as D (7 bases). Germline CDR1 MGHRA, CDR2 YSYEKL. The CDR3 is made up of 17 amino acids. Deletions cut 3 bases from V and 2 bases from J, with 17 bases between. CDR3 DNA: TGCGCCAGCAGCCAGGACAGATCTAGCGGCGCCTACAATGAGCAGTTCTTC. Translation: CASSQDRSSGAYNEQFF.

This chain joins TRBV30 and TRBJ1-6; D is uncertain. This CDR3 spans 11 amino acids. V lost 1 base to trimming and J lost 9 bases, with 4 bases between them. Germline CDR1 and CDR2: GTSNPN and SVGIG (reference sequence). The CDR3 nucleotides read TGTGCCTGGAGTGCCCCTTCACCCCTCCACTTT. Amino acid sequence: CAWSAPSPLHF.

V usage is TRBV6-1 and J usage is TRBJ1-1; D is unresolved. Germline assignment: CDR1 MNHNS and CDR2 SASEGT. The CDR3 covers 13 residues. Trimming pared 4 bases from V and 3 bases from J, leaving 9 bases between. DNA for the CDR3: TGTGCCAGCAGTGTCCCCCGGGACACTGAAGCTTTCTTT. Protein: CASSVPRDTEAFF.

The rearrangement links TRBV6-5 to TRBJ2-7; D is perhaps TRBD1 or TRBD2 (5 bases each). CDR3 size: 12 residues. Germline CDR1 reads MNHEY; CDR2 reads SVGAGI. Trimming cost V 10 bases and J 7 bases, with 17 bases left between them. DNA for the CDR3: TGTGCCACCCGAGAGGGGCCGGGGGAGCAGTACTTC. The encoded protein is CATREGPGEQYF.

The chain recombines TRBV7-6 with TRBJ2-1; D may correspond to TRBD1 or TRBD2 (5 bases each). The V end was cut by 5 bases, the J end by 4 bases, with 15 bases between. Per germline, CDR1 SGHVS and CDR2 FNYEAQ. The length of the CDR3 is 15 residues. The CDR3, as DNA: TGTGCCAGCAGCCCCGGGACCGGACAATACAATGAGCAGTTCTTC. It is translated as CASSPGTGQYNEQFF.

This clone was counted only a few times. The genes are TRBV5-5 and TRBJ2-6, with D possibly matching TRBD2 (6 bases). The V end lost 5 bases, the J end lost 0 bases, and 15 bases lay between the germline ends. The CDR3 totals 17 residues. CDR1 and CDR2 (germline): SGHKS, YYEKEE (reference sequence). CDR3 loop: CASRDGTRNSGANVLTF. The CDR3 nucleotides are TGTGCCAGCAGGGACGGGACTCGCAACTCTGGGGCCAACGTCCTGACTTTC.

V and J are TRBV2 and TRBJ2-6; 11 bases align to TRBD1. This CDR3 region has 17 residues. V was pared by 2 bases and J by 2 bases, with 2 bases of the junction left unmatched. Germline V lookup: CDR1 SNHLY, CDR2 FYNNEI. The CDR3 here is CASSERTGGAGANVLTF. The CDR3 DNA follows: TGTGCCAGCAGTGAAAGGACAGGGGGCGCTGGGGCCAACGTCCTGACTTTC.

This clone was counted a few times. This chain links TRBV13 with TRBJ2-5, with unresolved D. CDR3 length equals 13 residues. Trimming stripped 5 bases from V and 2 bases from J, with 9 bases between. Germline assignment: CDR1 PRHDT and CDR2 FYEKMQ (reference sequence). CDR3 protein: CASSPRTQETQYF. CDR3 DNA sequence: TGTGCCAGCAGCCCCCGGACGCAAGAGACCCAGTACTTC. Based on the CDR3 plus reference TRBV13 and TRBJ2-5, the full variable domain is AAGVIQSPRHLIKEKRETATLKCYPIPRHDTVYWYQQGPGQDPQFLISFYEKMQSDKGSIPDRFSAQQFSDYHSELNMSSLELGDSALYFCASSPRTQETQYFGPGTRLLVL.

CDR3 amino acids: CASSVRGPNTGELFF. CDR3 coding DNA: TGTGCCAGCAGCGTGAGGGGCCCGAACACCGGGGAGCTGTTTTTT. This rearrangement joins TRBV2 to TRBJ2-2; D is perhaps TRBD1 or TRBD2 (5 bases each). The CDR3 spans 15 residues. Germline V gives CDR1 SNHLY, CDR2 FYNNEI. V dropped 6 bases and J dropped 0 bases, with 11 bases sitting between them.

The chain recombines TRBV5-6 with TRBJ2-7, with D tentatively TRBD2 (7 bases). The CDR3 has 13 amino acids. Germline-derived CDR1 and CDR2 are SGHDT and YYEEEE. Trimming left V 2 bases short and J 6 bases short, with 12 bases between. The CDR3 region is CASSLVRGGEQYF. The CDR3 coding sequence is TGTGCCAGCAGCTTAGTGAGGGGGGGCGAGCAGTACTTC.

The CDR3 loop reads CASSLVGGEKLFF. CDR3 bases: TGTGCCAGCAGCTTGGTAGGGGGTGAAAAACTGTTTTTT. V usage is TRBV5-6 and J usage is TRBJ1-4, with a tentative D call TRBD1 (6 bases). Looked up from germline, CDR1 is SGHDT and CDR2 is YYEEEE. V was trimmed by 0 bases and J by 7 bases, leaving 7 bases between them. The CDR3 contains 13 residues.

This chain joins TRBV27 and TRBJ1-2, with D possibly matching TRBD1 (6 bases). The CDR3 sequence is 14 residues long. In germline, CDR1 is MNHEY, CDR2 SMNVEV (reference sequence). The ends were cut back, 5 bases at V and 4 bases at J, with 14 bases in the middle. CDR3 loop: CASSPTRGVYGYTF. The DNA for the CDR3 is TGTGCCAGCAGTCCGACCAGGGGAGTCTATGGCTACACCTTC.

The chain links TRBV27 to TRBJ1-1; D ambiguous. The CDR3 consists of 18 residues. Trimming left V 4 bases short and J 3 bases short, with 24 bases between. Germline CDR1 and CDR2: MNHEY and SMNVEV (reference sequence). The CDR3 loop is CASSSPGRQELIYTEAFF. CDR3 bases: TGTGCCAGCAGTTCACCTGGGCGGCAGGAACTTATTTACACTGAAGCTTTCTTT.

This clone has a handful of counts. The J gene is TRBJ1-5, the V gene TRBV14; D might be TRBD1 (5 bases). The CDR3 has 16 residues. Germline assignment: CDR1 SGHDN and CDR2 FVKESK. Trimming removed 2 bases at V and 10 bases at J, with 21 bases between. CDR3 amino acids: CASSQPQGRFGLPQHF. The CDR3 region has the DNA TGTGCCAGCAGCCAACCTCAGGGCAGGTTTGGTCTTCCCCAGCATTTT. The full variable domain, rest sourced from reference TRBV14 and TRBJ1-5, is EAGVTQFPSHSVIEKGQTVTLRCDPISGHDNLYWYRRVMGKEIKFLLHFVKESKQDESGMPNNRFLAERTGGTYSTLKVQPAELEDSGVYFCASSQPQGRFGLPQHFGDGTRLSIL.